Below, 10 T cell receptor beta chains from the same sample are listed, as sequenced in a study of read filtering for tumor transcriptome and immune sequencing. This library used approximately 0.4 ug RNA and molecular barcoded adaptors spanning alpha/delta and beta/gamma chains. TCRdb re-derived calls from the reads in MiXCR, one entry per CDR3 protein. Of more than 20,000 distinct CDR3 sequences in the sample, more than 20% were seen once. Sequenced: a population of CD138-negative cells sorted from bone marrow. These receptors came from a donor at least 40 years old with multiple myeloma.

In its sample, this clonotype was seen once. The chain uses TRBV29-1 and TRBJ2-3; no clear D. The ends were cut back, 5 bases at V and 8 bases at J, with 23 bases in the middle. The CDR3 contains 15 residues. Germline values: CDR1 SQVTM, CDR2 ANQGSEA. The CDR3 nucleotides are TGCAGCGTTTGTCGGGTCGCGGTATGCGCAGGTACGCAGTATTTT. This translates into CSVCRVAVCAGTQYF.

This clonotype was detected ten times or more. The chain recombines TRBV2 with TRBJ2-5; TRBD2 might be the D (5 bases). Between the trimmed V and J ends, which lost 6 bases and 4 bases, there was a span of 15 bases. The germline V gene has CDR1 SNHLY and CDR2 FYNNEI. CDR3 length: 14 residues. The CDR3 sequence: CASRKGVGRETQYF. The CDR3 bases are TGTGCCAGCAGAAAGGGAGTCGGAAGAGAGACCCAGTACTTC.

This clonotype was counted at least ten times. The chain uses TRBV28 and TRBJ2-3; TRBD2 matches 7 bases. V was pared by 4 bases and J by 1 base, with 5 bases of the junction left unmatched. Germline V lookup: CDR1 MDHEN, CDR2 SYDVKM. There are 15 residues in the CDR3. CDR3 region: CASSSPAGGTDTQYF. In nucleotides, the CDR3 is TGTGCCAGCAGTTCTCCGGCGGGGGGCACAGATACGCAGTATTTT.

This clonotype was seen a handful of times. A much larger clone is a single base away; this may be a read error. The gene calls are TRBV2 and TRBJ2-7, with D perhaps TRBD2 (6 bases). The germline V gene has CDR1 SNHLY and CDR2 FYNNEI. CDR3 size: 13 residues. The CDR3 loop is CASTRRGAYGQYF. The CDR3 bases are TGTGCCAGCACTAGGAGGGGAGCCTACGGGCAGTACTTC. The variable domain in full, with the rest retrieved from reference TRBV2 and TRBJ2-7, is EPEVTQTPSHQVTQMGQEVILRCVPISNHLYFYWYRQILGQKVEFLVSFYNNEISEKSEIFDDQFSVERPDGSNFTLKIRSTKLEDSAMYFCASTRRGAYGQYFGPGTRLTVT.

This clonotype was seen ten or more times. The chain combines TRBV11-2 with TRBJ2-3; D is unresolved. The germline gives CDR1 SGHAT, CDR2 FQNNGV. The CDR3 is 11 amino acids. Trimming cost V 2 bases and J 6 bases, with 3 bases left between them. The CDR3 region has the DNA TGTGCCAGCAGCTTAAGCGATACGCAGTATTTT. It yields the protein CASSLSDTQYF.

This clonotype has a count of ten or more. The chain combines TRBV6-1 with TRBJ2-1; TRBD2 aligns across 7 bases. The CDR3 is 15 amino acids. CDR1 is MNHNS and CDR2 is SASEGT in the germline V gene. The trim removed 4 bases at V and 5 bases at J, leaving 8 bases unmatched. The CDR3 spells CASSVAGEPNNEQFF. DNA of the CDR3: TGTGCCAGCAGTGTGGCGGGGGAGCCTAACAATGAGCAGTTCTTC.

This clonotype was seen many times. The chain combines TRBV5-1 with TRBJ2-3, with 9 bases aligning to TRBD1. The V gene's germline CDR1 is SGHRS and CDR2 YFSETQ. The J segment lost 4 bases and the V segment lost 4 bases, leaving 7 bases of the junction unmatched. The CDR3 is 15 residues long. The CDR3 nucleotides are TGCGCCAGCAGCCGGGGACAGGGTAACCCAGATACGCAGTATTTT. Translation gives CASSRGQGNPDTQYF.

This clonotype was found many times. The J gene is TRBJ1-1, the V gene TRBV20-1; 9 nucleotides line up with TRBD1. The CDR3 extends over 17 amino acids. Germline V gene sequence: CDR1 DFQATT, CDR2 SNEGSKA (reference sequence). J gave up 4 bases and V 5 bases, and 17 bases lay outside the gene matches. The CDR3 protein is CSAVQRDRAAVPTEAFF. In DNA, the CDR3 is TGCAGTGCTGTCCAAAGGGACAGGGCGGCGGTTCCCACTGAAGCTTTCTTT.

Concerning this clonotype itself: One junction end disagrees with the germline gene, perhaps due to a read error. The J gene is TRBJ2-2, the V gene TRBV27; the D gene could be TRBD1 or TRBD2 (5 bases each). Germline V gene sequence: CDR1 MNHEY, CDR2 SMNVEV (reference sequence). CDR3 length equals 19 residues. CDR3 residues: CVSGPISPMSGRSTGELFF. The CDR3 nucleotides are TGTGTCAGCGGTCCAATATCCCCCATGTCAGGGCGGTCCACCGGGGAGCTGTTTTTT.

At least ten counts were recorded for this clonotype. The V gene is TRBV19, the J gene TRBJ1-5; 7 bases fit TRBD1. The CDR3 sequence is 17 residues long. The V gene end was trimmed by 6 bases and the J gene end by 0 bases; junction bases not matched to a gene: 11. Per the germline V gene, CDR1 is LNHDA and CDR2 is SQIVND (reference sequence). The CDR3 sequence is CASSTRDSYYSNQPQHF. In DNA form, the CDR3 reads TGTGCCAGTAGCACCCGGGACAGCTATTATAGCAATCAGCCCCAGCATTTT.